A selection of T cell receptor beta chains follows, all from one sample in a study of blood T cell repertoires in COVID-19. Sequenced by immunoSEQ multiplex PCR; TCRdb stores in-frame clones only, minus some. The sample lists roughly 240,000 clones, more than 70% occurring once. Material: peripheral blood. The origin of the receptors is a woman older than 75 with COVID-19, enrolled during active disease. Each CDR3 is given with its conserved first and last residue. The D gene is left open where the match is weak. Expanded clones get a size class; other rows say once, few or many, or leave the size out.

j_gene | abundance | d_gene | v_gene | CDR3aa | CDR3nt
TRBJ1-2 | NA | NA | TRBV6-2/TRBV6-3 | CASSSAGLYGYTF | TGTGCCAGCAGTTCAGCAGGCCTCTATGGCTACACCTTC
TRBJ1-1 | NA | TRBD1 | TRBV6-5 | CASPRPGGAGGVAFF | TGTGCCAGCCCCCGGCCAGGGGGCGCAGGGGGGGTAGCTTTCTTT
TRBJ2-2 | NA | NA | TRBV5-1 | CASSLAAGSGELFF | TGCGCCAGCAGCTTGGCCGCGGGGTCCGGGGAGCTGTTTTTT
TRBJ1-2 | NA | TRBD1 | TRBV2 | CASSDSGTGSGYTF | TGTGCCAGCAGTGACTCCGGGACAGGGTCCGGCTACACCTTC
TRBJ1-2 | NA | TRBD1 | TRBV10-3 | CAISVSPGTGFDGYTF | TGTGCCATCAGCGTAAGTCCCGGGACAGGGTTCGATGGCTACACCTTC
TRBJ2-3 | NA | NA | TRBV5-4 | CASSPGAQDTQYF | TGTGCCAGCAGCCCTGGGGCGCAAGATACGCAGTATTTT
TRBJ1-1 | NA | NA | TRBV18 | CASSPRTAEAFF | TGTGCCAGCTCACCACGGACAGCTGAAGCTTTCTTT
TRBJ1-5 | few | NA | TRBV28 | CASSFWSQPQHF | TGTGCCAGCAGTTTTTGGAGCCAGCCCCAGCATTTT
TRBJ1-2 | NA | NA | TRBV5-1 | CASSLSGESNYGYTF | TGCGCCAGCAGCTTGTCAGGGGAATCTAACTATGGCTACACCTTC
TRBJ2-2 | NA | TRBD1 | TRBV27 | CASMGQTNTGELFF | TGTGCCAGCATGGGACAGACTAACACCGGGGAGCTGTTTTTT